Shown below are 20 T cell receptor beta chains from a single sample sequenced in a study of OX40 agonist ivuxolimab in advanced cancers. Method: immunoSEQ multiplex PCR; TCRdb's copy keeps in-frame clones and lacks some. The profile shows about 34,000 clones, 65% to 90% of them singletons. The sequencing here drew on CD4+ or CD8+ T cells sorted from blood, taken in a trial of the OX40 agonist ivuxolimab. Source of these receptors: an adult with an advanced solid tumor such as melanoma, head and neck, liver or kidney cancer.

The chain carries TRBV5-1 and TRBJ2-4; 9 positions agree with TRBD1. Germline V gives CDR1 SGHRS, CDR2 YFSETQ. V dropped 4 bases and J dropped 2; count of bases not matched to a gene: 4. The length of the CDR3 is 15 residues. CDR3 protein: CASSTGGATKNIQYF. As DNA, the CDR3 is TGCGCCAGCAGCACAGGGGGCGCAACCAAAAACATTCAGTACTTC.

The CDR3 bases are TGTGCCAGTAGTGACGTAGCGGGAGCCACAGATACGCAGTATTTT. This codes for CASSDVAGATDTQYF. The V call is TRBV19, the J call TRBJ2-3; 9 nucleotides line up with TRBD2. The CDR3 extends over 15 amino acids. V lost 5 bases to trimming and J lost 2 bases; unmatched junction nucleotides: 5. Per the germline V gene, CDR1 is LNHDA and CDR2 is SQIVND (reference sequence).

CDR3 bases: TGCGCCAGCAGCCCACCGGGGGGGCCACGAGAGACCCAGTACTTC. This codes for CASSPPGGPRETQYF. The rearrangement joins TRBV4-1 to TRBJ2-5; 8 positions match TRBD2. The length of the CDR3 is 15 residues. CDR1 and CDR2 (germline): MGHRA, YSYEKL. With 4 bases clipped from V and 4 bases from J, the junction kept 8 bases outside the gene matches.

This clone has just one count. The chain employs TRBV7-2 and TRBJ2-7; a possible D gene is TRBD1 (6 bases). The V end lost 5 bases, the J end lost 0 bases, and 11 bases lay between the germline ends. The CDR3 totals 14 residues. The V gene's germline CDR1 is SGHTA and CDR2 FQGNSA. The CDR3 DNA follows: TGTGCCAGCAGCCGGGACATCGTCTCCTACGAGCAGTACTTC. Protein sequence: CASSRDIVSYEQYF. Full variable domain (rest looked up from reference TRBV7-2 and TRBJ2-7): GAGVSQSPSNKVTEKGKDVELRCDPISGHTALYWYRQSLGQGLEFLIYFQGNSAPDKSGLPSDRFSAERTGGSVSTLTIQRTQQEDSAVYLCASSRDIVSYEQYFGPGTRLTVT.

The chain recombines TRBV5-1 with TRBJ2-5, with TRBD2 matching over 14 bases. V lost 4 bases to trimming and J lost 5 bases; unmatched junction nucleotides: 7. In germline, CDR1 is SGHRS, CDR2 YFSETQ. The CDR3 totals 16 residues. The DNA for the CDR3 is TGCGCCAGCAGCGGGGGGACTAGCGGGAGTGCCGAGACCCAGTACTTC. Translating gives CASSGGTSGSAETQYF. The full variable domain, in which reference TRBV5-1 and TRBJ2-5 provide the parts outside the CDR3, is KAGVTQTPRYLIKTRGQQVTLSCSPISGHRSVSWYQQTPGQGLQFLFEYFSETQRNKGNFPGRFSGRQFSNSRSEMNVSTLELGDSALYLCASSGGTSGSAETQYFGPGTRLLVL.

This chain connects TRBV4-3 to TRBJ2-2; TRBD2 matches at 8 bases. V trimming: 3 bases; J trimming: 0 bases; junction bases outside the gene matches: 6. CDR3 length: 17 residues. Germline-derived CDR1 and CDR2 are LGHNA and YSLEER. The CDR3 protein is CASSQKVGGANTGELFF. The CDR3 DNA reads TGCGCCAGCAGCCAGAAGGTCGGGGGGGCGAACACCGGGGAGCTGTTTTTT.

The chain combines TRBV28 with TRBJ1-1; D is ambiguous. The CDR3 has 12 amino acids. The germline V gene encodes CDR1 MDHEN and CDR2 SYDVKM. V lost 2 bases and J 4 bases, leaving 5 bases between the germline ends. The CDR3 region has the DNA TGTGCCAGCAGTTTACGGGGCACTGAAGCTTTCTTT. This gives the protein CASSLRGTEAFF.

The rearrangement uses TRBV7-2 and TRBJ2-1, with D possibly matching TRBD2 (5 bases). The CDR3 sequence is 15 residues long. The germline CDR1 and CDR2 sequences are SGHTA and FQGNSA. V shed 0 bases and J shed 3 bases, with 9 bases lying between them. CDR3 amino acids: CASSLAGAGYNEQFF. In DNA form, the CDR3 reads TGTGCCAGCAGCTTAGCGGGAGCCGGCTACAATGAGCAGTTCTTC.

This clone was detected only once. The V call is TRBV5-4, the J call TRBJ2-3; D not certain. Trimming took off 5 bases at V and 3 bases at J, with 10 bases between the two ends. Germline V lookup: CDR1 SGHNT, CDR2 YYREEE (reference sequence). This CDR3 comprises 13 residues. The CDR3 spells CASRGIGTDTQYF. As DNA, the CDR3 is TGTGCCAGCAGAGGTATTGGGACAGATACGCAGTATTTT.

This chain connects TRBV5-6 to TRBJ2-3; TRBD2 matches 8 bases. CDR3 size: 17 residues. CDR1 SGHDT and CDR2 YYEEEE come from the germline V gene. V lost 3 bases and J lost 5; bases outside the gene matches: 14. CDR3 in amino acids: CASSSRAGVSPRDTQYF. The CDR3, as DNA: TGTGCCAGCAGCTCCCGAGCGGGAGTAAGCCCAAGAGATACGCAGTATTTT. The whole variable domain, remainder taken from reference TRBV5-6 and TRBJ2-3, is DAGVTQSPTHLIKTRGQQVTLRCSPKSGHDTVSWYQQALGQGPQFIFQYYEEEERQRGNFPDRFSGHQFPNYSSELNVNALLLGDSALYLCASSSRAGVSPRDTQYFGPGTRLTVL.

A remark on this clone: Compared with germline, one end of the junction differs, possibly owing to a read error. The V and J genes are TRBV18 and TRBJ2-7; 8 nucleotides line up with TRBD1. The CDR3 length is 15 residues. The germline gives CDR1 KGHSH, CDR2 LQKENI. The DNA of the CDR3 is TGTGCCAGCTCACCACCTTCCAGGGGGCTCTACGAGCAGTGCTTC. Protein: CASSPPSRGLYEQCF. The full variable domain, rest sourced from reference TRBV18 and TRBJ2-7, is NAGVMQNPRHLVRRRGQEARLRCSPMKGHSHVYWYRQLPEEGLKFMVYLQKENIIDESGMPKERFSAEFPKEGPSILRIQQVVRGDSAAYFCASSPPSRGLYEQCFGPGTRLTVT.

This clone came up once. The chain recombines TRBV19 with TRBJ2-5; 14 bases are a match to TRBD2. Germline CDR1 and CDR2: LNHDA and SQIVND (reference sequence). Trimming at V came to 4 bases and at J to 1 base, leaving 2 bases not matched to a gene. The CDR3 has 16 residues. Written as DNA, the CDR3 is TGTGCCAGTAGTACTGGGACTAGCGGGGGCCAAGAGACCCAGTACTTC. Protein sequence: CASSTGTSGGQETQYF.

V is TRBV10-3 and J is TRBJ2-1; 8 nucleotides agree with TRBD2. The CDR3 runs to 16 residues. The germline gives CDR1 ENHRY, CDR2 SYGVKD. The V segment lost 3 bases and the J segment 5 bases; nucleotides outside the gene matches: 9. The CDR3 region has the DNA TGTGCCATCAGTGAAGCAGCGGGAGTATGGGACAATGAGCAGTTCTTC. It translates to CAISEAAGVWDNEQFF.

The chain employs TRBV9 and TRBJ1-2, with D uncertain. The CDR3 covers 13 residues. V lost 1 base and J 4 bases, leaving 8 bases between the germline ends. Germline-derived CDR1 and CDR2 are SGDLS and YYNGEE. DNA of the CDR3: TGTGCCAGCAGCGTATCGGGCCCCTATGGCTACACCTTC. This sequence encodes CASSVSGPYGYTF.

This chain links TRBV27 with TRBJ2-4, with D perhaps TRBD2 (7 bases). The germline CDR1 and CDR2 sequences are MNHEY and SMNVEV (reference sequence). The CDR3 runs to 16 residues. V was shortened by 4 bases and J by 4 bases, with 17 bases between the two germline ends. CDR3: CASSSGEGDEKNIQYF. The CDR3 DNA reads as TGTGCCAGCAGTTCCGGGGAGGGGGACGAGAAAAACATTCAGTACTTC.

V usage is TRBV5-1 and J usage is TRBJ2-1, with 8 positions matching TRBD2. V shed 2 bases and J 5 bases; nucleotides not matched to a gene: 9. This CDR3 contains 16 residues. Germline CDR1 reads SGHRS; CDR2 reads YFSETQ. The CDR3 reads CASSFSGTRGHNEQFF. The CDR3 DNA reads TGCGCCAGCAGCTTTTCCGGGACTAGAGGCCACAATGAGCAGTTCTTC.

This chain joins TRBV7-2 and TRBJ2-1, with 10 nucleotides matching TRBD2. This CDR3 has 17 residues. The V segment lost 2 bases and the J segment 6 bases; nucleotides outside the gene matches: 10. Germline CDR1 is SGHTA and CDR2 is FQGNSA. The CDR3 protein is CASSLPPAQRGGNEQFF. Here the CDR3 DNA reads TGTGCCAGCAGCTTACCCCCCGCCCAGCGGGGGGGCAATGAGCAGTTCTTC.

This clone was counted between two and nine times. The J gene is TRBJ2-6, the V gene TRBV11-1; 7 nucleotides align to TRBD1. This CDR3 is built from 18 residues. Germline CDR1 reads SGHAT; CDR2 reads FQDESV (reference sequence). V trimming: 5 bases; J trimming: 4 bases; junction bases outside the gene matches: 14. The CDR3 loop reads CASSARDSPPRGANVLTF. In nucleotides, the CDR3 is TGTGCCAGCAGCGCCCGGGACAGCCCTCCGAGAGGGGCCAACGTCCTGACTTTC.

As DNA, the CDR3 is TGTGCCAGCAGAAGAGGGGGAGACACTGAAGCTTTCTTT. Encoded protein: CASRRGGDTEAFF. The chain links TRBV5-4 to TRBJ1-1; TRBD1 might be the D (6 bases). Per germline, CDR1 SGHNT and CDR2 YYREEE (reference sequence). V lost 5 bases and J lost 3, with 11 bases in between. There are 13 residues in the CDR3.

This clone was seen once. Distinct nucleotide sequences in the sample also encode this CDR3. The CDR3 coding sequence is TGCGCCAGCAGCCAAGGCCCTGGGGGGACCGGGGAGCTGTTTTTT. Encoded protein: CASSQGPGGTGELFF. The chain couples TRBV4-3 to TRBJ2-2, with D maybe TRBD2 (6 bases). This CDR3 region has 15 residues. The germline V gene has CDR1 LGHNA and CDR2 YSLEER. Between the trimmed V and J ends, which lost 1 base and 5 bases, there was a span of 11 bases.